This is a list of T cell receptor beta chains from one sample in a study of blood T cells in healthy people across ages. TCRdb independently ran MiXCR on the 5' RACE reads; one entry per CDR3 protein. The table records approximately 1,700,000 distinct CDR3 sequences, about two fifths of them present only once. The sample was blood. Source of these receptors: a human donor in good health. CDR3s include the opening cysteine and the closing phenylalanine or tryptophan. Fields, in order: V gene, D gene, J gene, clone size, CDR3 DNA, CDR3 protein. D genes are given only for firm matches. The size entry is marked missing in some rows and otherwise reads once, few, many or a size class.

>TRBV10-3|TRBD1|TRBJ1-2|few
TGTGCCATCAGTCTGCAGCCGGACAGGGGCTATGGCTACACCTTC
CAISLQPDRGYGYTF
>TRBV2|-|TRBJ1-2|-
TGTGCCAGCAAAGTATCTGGGGCTAGTGGCTACACCTTC
CASKVSGASGYTF
>TRBV27|-|TRBJ2-3|many
TGTGCCAGCAGCTTCCTAGGTACCACAGATACGCAGTATTTT
CASSFLGTTDTQYF
>TRBV2|TRBD2|TRBJ2-1|-
TGTGCCAGCAAAACGACTAGCGGGGGGGCGGAGGAGCAGTTCTTC
CASKTTSGGAEEQFF
>TRBV28|-|TRBJ2-4|-
TGTGCCAGCAGTCACGTCCTGGTGAACATTCAGTACTTC
CASSHVLVNIQYF
>TRBV10-3|-|TRBJ2-1|-
TGTGCCATCAGTGAGGGTCAGGAGAATGAGCAGTTCTTC
CAISEGQENEQFF
>TRBV20-1|TRBD1|TRBJ1-1|few
TGCAGTGCTAGTCAGGACAGGGGGGACACTGAAGCTTTCTTT
CSASQDRGDTEAFF
>TRBV20-1|-|TRBJ1-2|-
TGCAGTGCCCCGGACAAGGGGAAAAACTATGGCTACACCTTC
CSAPDKGKNYGYTF
>TRBV11-2|TRBD1|TRBJ2-7|-
TGTGCCAGCAGCTCCGGGACAGGCCCCTACAATGAGCAGTACTTC
CASSSGTGPYNEQYF
>TRBV12-3/TRBV12-4|TRBD1|TRBJ1-6|-
TGTGCCAGCACCTATTCCTCCGGGACAGTGGCGGCTAATTCACCCCTCCACTTT
CASTYSSGTVAANSPLHF
>TRBV6-5|TRBD1|TRBJ1-2|-
TGTGCCAGCAGAGAACCGGGACAGGGGGCTTTTGACTACACCTTC
CASREPGQGAFDYTF
>TRBV10-3|TRBD1|TRBJ2-5|-
TGTGCCATCAAGGGGGACAGGGGAAGCGAGACCCAGTACTTC
CAIKGDRGSETQYF
>TRBV7-9|TRBD1|TRBJ2-7|-
TGTGCCAGCAGCCGAGGGGACAGCTCTAAATACGAGCAGTACTTC
CASSRGDSSKYEQYF
>TRBV5-5|-|TRBJ2-1|few
TGTGCCAGCAGCTCGTCGCCGAGGGGCGACTACAATGAGCAGTTCTTC
CASSSSPRGDYNEQFF
>TRBV24-1|TRBD1|TRBJ2-1|-
TGTGCCACCAGAGATTGGGGACAGGGACGTAATGAGCAGTTCTTC
CATRDWGQGRNEQFF
>TRBV5-1|-|TRBJ2-1|-
TGCGCCAGCAGAAGTATTCCCGTTTACAATGAGCAGTTCTTC
CASRSIPVYNEQFF
>TRBV14|-|TRBJ1-2|-
TGTGCCAGCAGCCAAGATCTTGATCAGATTCATGGCTACACCTTC
CASSQDLDQIHGYTF
>TRBV11-2|-|TRBJ2-6|many
TGTGCCAGCAGCTCAGAACAAGGGGCTGGGGCCAACGTCCTGACTTTC
CASSSEQGAGANVLTF
>TRBV5-1|-|TRBJ2-1|-
TGCGCCAGCAGCCGAGAGCCCACAGGCTCGTACAATGAGCAGTTCTTC
CASSREPTGSYNEQFF
>TRBV12-3/TRBV12-4|-|TRBJ2-5|few
TGTGCCAGCAGCCCGCTGTCTCGAGAGACCCAGTACTTC
CASSPLSRETQYF
>TRBV7-9|TRBD1|TRBJ1-4|-
TGTGCCAGCAGGTCGACAGGGCCGACTAATGAAAAACTGTTTTTT
CASRSTGPTNEKLFF
>TRBV18|-|TRBJ1-4|-
TGTGCCAGCTCACCTTCGACATCAACTAATGAAAAACTGTTTTTT
CASSPSTSTNEKLFF
>TRBV20-1|-|TRBJ1-2|few
TGCAGTGCACTGGGAGCGGGACACCGTGCTAACTATGGCTACACCTTC
CSALGAGHRANYGYTF
>TRBV13|TRBD1|TRBJ1-4|-
TGTGCCACCTCAAGCGCAGGGGGAAATGAAAAACTGTTTTTT
CATSSAGGNEKLFF
>TRBV29-1|TRBD1|TRBJ1-2|once
TGCGGCGTTGAAGGAGGCAGGGGGCTTGATGGCTACACCTTC
CGVEGGRGLDGYTF
>TRBV4-1|-|TRBJ1-2|-
TGCGCCAGCAGCCAAGTGTCCCAAACTGGCTACACCTTC
CASSQVSQTGYTF
>TRBV7-2|TRBD1|TRBJ1-2|few
TGTGCCAGCAGTTTAATGCAGGGGGGCTATGGCTACACCTTC
CASSLMQGGYGYTF
>TRBV7-3|-|TRBJ2-6|-
TGTGCCAGCAGTGCCCGACAGGTGATAGGGGCCAACGTCCTGACTTTC
CASSARQVIGANVLTF
>TRBV24-1|-|TRBJ1-5|-
TGTGCCACCAGTGATGCCCGGGACAAAGACCAGCATTTT
CATSDARDKDQHF
>TRBV10-3|-|TRBJ2-7|few
TGTGCCATCAGTGAGGGGGGCACCCTGGACTCCTACGAGCAGTACTTC
CAISEGGTLDSYEQYF
>TRBV2|-|TRBJ2-2|-
TGTGCCAGCAGTCCCCGACAGATGGCGAACACCGGGGAGCTGTTTTTT
CASSPRQMANTGELFF
>TRBV6-2/TRBV6-3|-|TRBJ2-7|-
TGTGCCAGCAGTTATGAAATGGGGCTAGACGAGCAGTACTTC
CASSYEMGLDEQYF
>TRBV11-2|TRBD1|TRBJ2-3|few
TGTGCCAGCAGCAAACAGGGGTTTGGCACAGATACGCAGTATTTT
CASSKQGFGTDTQYF
>TRBV7-9|TRBD1|TRBJ1-5|-
TGTGCCAGCAGCCCGCCCGACAGGGGTAGCAATCAGCCCCAGCATTTT
CASSPPDRGSNQPQHF
>TRBV12-3/TRBV12-4|-|TRBJ2-7|-
TGTGCCAGCAGTCCCCTTCGTAACGAGCAGTACTTC
CASSPLRNEQYF
>TRBV11-2|-|TRBJ2-3|-
TGTGCCAGCTGCCTAGCCCTCACAGATACGCAGTATTTT
CASCLALTDTQYF
>TRBV12-5|-|TRBJ2-1|-
TGTGCTAGTGGTCCCACGGGTTACCCTGACAATGAGCAGTTCTTC
CASGPTGYPDNEQFF
>TRBV20-1|-|TRBJ2-1|-
TGCAGTGCTAAACAGTACGATGAGCAGTTCTTC
CSAKQYDEQFF
>TRBV28|TRBD1|TRBJ2-5|-
TGTGCCAGGAGTTCAGCACACGGGACAGGGGAAGAGACCCAGTACTTC
CARSSAHGTGEETQYF
>TRBV11-3|TRBD1|TRBJ1-2|few
TGTGCCAGCAGCTTAGGACAGGGTAGGAACTATGGCTACACCTTC
CASSLGQGRNYGYTF
>TRBV7-7|TRBD1|TRBJ2-5|-
TGTGCTAACAGCATCGACAGGGGGGGAGAGACCCAGTACTTC
CANSIDRGGETQYF
>TRBV7-8|TRBD1|TRBJ2-7|few
TGTGCCAGCAGCTTAAGGGGGCACTCCTACGAGCAGTACTTC
CASSLRGHSYEQYF
>TRBV15|-|TRBJ2-5|few
TGTGCCACCAGCAGAGATCTACGAGAACAAGAGACCCAGTACTTC
CATSRDLREQETQYF
>TRBV2|-|TRBJ2-1|-
TGTGCCAGCAGACCAGCGATGGCCTACAATGAGCAGTTCTTC
CASRPAMAYNEQFF
>TRBV15|-|TRBJ1-2|few
TGTGCCACCCAGGGATCAGAAGGCTACACCTTC
CATQGSEGYTF
>TRBV7-8|-|TRBJ1-2|few
TGTGCCAGCAGCCCTACCGCTGTGACTTTTGGCTACACCTTC
CASSPTAVTFGYTF
>TRBV12-3/TRBV12-4|-|TRBJ2-1|-
TGTGCCAGCAGTTTGGGGAGTATCGGGTTCTTC
CASSLGSIGFF
>TRBV18|-|TRBJ1-2|few
TGTACCAGCTCACCACGTATACAGGAGAACTATGGCTACACCTTC
CTSSPRIQENYGYTF
>TRBV7-8|-|TRBJ1-5|-
TGTGCCAGCAGCATCACAGGTAGCAATCAGCCCCAGCATTTT
CASSITGSNQPQHF
>TRBV27|TRBD1|TRBJ1-5|-
TGTGCCAGCAGCCGGGACAGACCTAGCAATCAGCCCCAGCATTTT
CASSRDRPSNQPQHF
>TRBV6-6|-|TRBJ2-3|-
TGTGCCGGAGGCAGCCGTAGCACAGATACGCAGTATTTT
CAGGSRSTDTQYF
>TRBV6-2/TRBV6-3|-|TRBJ2-5|-
TGTGCCAGCAGCCCTTCCCGGCAGGGACGACAGACCCAGTACTTC
CASSPSRQGRQTQYF
>TRBV5-1|TRBD1|TRBJ2-5|once
TGCGCCAGCAGCTTTGTGGACAGGGCTCAAGAGACCCAGTACTTC
CASSFVDRAQETQYF